These T cell receptor beta chains were read from a single sample in a study of radiotherapy plus CTLA-4 blockade in lung cancer. TCRdb's table, derived via immunoSEQ multiplex PCR, lists solely in-frame clones and lacks some. The table shows approximately 60,000 clones, with 60% to 85% occurring only once. The specimen was peripheral blood, collected from a patient treated with radiotherapy plus ipilimumab. All receptors derive from a human donor with non-small cell lung cancer who had a complete response to radiotherapy plus ipilimumab. CDR3s include the opening cysteine and the closing phenylalanine or tryptophan. The D gene is left open where the match is weak. Clone size is shown for a subset of rows, as once, few, many or a class of expanded clone.

13,TRBV5-8,.,.,TRBJ2-3,TGTGCCAGCAGCTTCGCAGGTCGCAATACGCAGTATTTT,CASSFAGRNTQYF
14,TRBV29-1,.,.,TRBJ1-4,TGCAGCGCCGCTGAACAGGAATTCAATGAAAAACTGTTTTTT,CSAAEQEFNEKLFF
14,TRBV5-8,.,TRBD1,TRBJ1-2,TGTGCCAGCAGCCTGGGACAGCAGGGATATGGCTACACCTTC,CASSLGQQGYGYTF
16,TRBV5-1,.,TRBD2,TRBJ2-1,TGCGCCAGCAGCAAACGAGCGGGAATATCCTACAATGAGCAGTTCTTC,CASSKRAGISYNEQFF
15,TRBV16,few,.,TRBJ1-1,TGTGCCAGCAGCCAATCGAGGTCAGGGACCACTGAAGCTTTCTTT,CASSQSRSGTTEAFF
16,TRBV19,.,.,TRBJ1-5,TGTGCCAGTAGTGTCCGGGACACAGGGATGGGGCAGCCCCAGCATTTT,CASSVRDTGMGQPQHF
13,TRBV18,few,.,TRBJ1-2,TGTGCCAGCCATCGGGACACGCTCTATGGCTACACCTTC,CASHRDTLYGYTF
15,TRBV5-1,.,.,TRBJ2-1,TGCGCCAGCAGCTTGGCGCGGGGCGGGCACAATGAGCAGTTCTTC,CASSLARGGHNEQFF
14,TRBV2,.,TRBD2,TRBJ2-2,TGTGCCAGCAGTCTCGCTAGCGGCACCGGGGAGCTGTTTTTT,CASSLASGTGELFF
20,TRBV30,.,TRBD1,TRBJ1-5,TGTGCCTGGAGTGCGGGACAGGGTGTTTTCATAGGTACCATTAATCAGCCCCAGCATTTT,CAWSAGQGVFIGTINQPQHF
17,TRBV5-1,.,TRBD2,TRBJ2-5,TGCGCCAGCAGCTTGGAGCCTTTCGGGCCAGCGGGGGAGACCCAGTACTTC,CASSLEPFGPAGETQYF
15,TRBV5-6,few,TRBD1,TRBJ2-7,TGTGCCAGCAACTTAGATTCGGGACAGGGCTACGAGCAGTACTTC,CASNLDSGQGYEQYF
15,TRBV29-1,.,.,TRBJ2-7,TGCAGCGTTGAAGAAGCCTGGACACCTTCCGGCGAGCAGTACTTC,CSVEEAWTPSGEQYF
12,TRBV2,.,.,TRBJ1-2,TGTGCCGGACACGCGTCTAACTATGGCTACACCTTC,CAGHASNYGYTF
16,TRBV4-3,few,.,TRBJ2-3,TGCGCCAGCAGCCAAGGGGAGGGGGCTGGCACAGATACGCAGTATTTT,CASSQGEGAGTDTQYF
15,TRBV7-9,few,.,TRBJ1-5,TGTGCCAGCAGCGCGCTACAGGGAAGCAATCAGCCCCAGCATTTT,CASSALQGSNQPQHF
13,TRBV6-5,.,TRBD1,TRBJ1-2,TGTGCCAGCAGTATAGACAGGGACTATGGCTACACCTTC,CASSIDRDYGYTF
13,TRBV30,.,.,TRBJ2-4,TGTGCCACCAAGTCCCGGGAACTAAACATTCAGTACTTC,CATKSRELNIQYF
17,TRBV30,.,.,TRBJ2-3,TGTGCCTGGACTGGAAGGGCCCTGCCCAGGAGCACAGATACGCAGTATTTT,CAWTGRALPRSTDTQYF
15,TRBV11-2,.,.,TRBJ2-1,TGTGCCAGCAGCTTAATCCAGGGGTTCTACAATGAGCAGTTCTTC,CASSLIQGFYNEQFF
16,TRBV18,few,TRBD1,TRBJ1-5,TGTGCCAGCTCACTTTCCGGGACAGGGGACAATCAGCCCCAGCATTTT,CASSLSGTGDNQPQHF
15,TRBV9,.,TRBD2,TRBJ2-1,TGTGCCAGCAGCTCCCCTAGCGGGGCGTACAATGAGCAGTTCTTC,CASSSPSGAYNEQFF
14,TRBV7-8,.,.,TRBJ2-5,TGTGCCAGCAGCTTTAGGGCGTACCAAGAGACCCAGTACTTC,CASSFRAYQETQYF
13,TRBV30,.,.,TRBJ2-7,TGTGCCTGGAGGTGGGACGGCTCCTACGAGCAGTACTTC,CAWRWDGSYEQYF
15,TRBV21-1,few,.,TRBJ1-3,TGTGCCAGCAGCCTTCACGACAGTGAGAGTCACACCATATATTTT,CASSLHDSESHTIYF
15,TRBV11-2,.,TRBD1,TRBJ1-1,TGTGCCAGCAGCACGCGTACAGGGGAGAACACTGAAGCTTTCTTT,CASSTRTGENTEAFF
12,TRBV25-1,.,.,TRBJ1-6,TGTGCCAGCAGGGACGGGAATTCACCCCTCCACTTT,CASRDGNSPLHF
21,TRBV18,.,TRBD2,TRBJ2-1,TGTGCCAGCTCACCACTAAGGGCTAGCGGGAGCCCCAGGGCCACCTACAATGAGCAGTTCTTC,CASSPLRASGSPRATYNEQFF
11,TRBV6-6,.,.,TRBJ2-3,TGTGCCAGTACTTCCCGAGATACGCAGTATTTT,CASTSRDTQYF
15,TRBV7-9,once,.,TRBJ1-3,TGTGCCAGCAGCCCTACCTTCTCCTCTGGAAACACCATATATTTT,CASSPTFSSGNTIYF
16,TRBV4-3,.,TRBD1,TRBJ1-2,TGCGCCAGCAGCCAAGGGGGGACAGCGGGAATGGATGGCTACACCTTC,CASSQGGTAGMDGYTF
12,TRBV6-5,once,.,TRBJ1-2,TGTGCCAGCAGTTTTAGGGACTATGGCTACACCTTC,CASSFRDYGYTF
15,TRBV6-1,.,TRBD2,TRBJ2-3,TGTGCCAGCAGTTTAGCGGGAGGGCAGTCAGATACGCAGTATTTT,CASSLAGGQSDTQYF
13,TRBV7-6,.,.,TRBJ2-2,TGTGCCAGCAGCTTAGCTCGGGCGGGGGAGCTGTTTTTT,CASSLARAGELFF
14,TRBV6-6,once,TRBD2,TRBJ2-1,TGTGCCAGCAGTTACCTAGCGGGGGGGGATGAGCAGTTCTTC,CASSYLAGGDEQFF
12,TRBV6-1,once,.,TRBJ2-5,TGTGCCAGCAGCGGCCCGGTGGAGACCCAGTACTTC,CASSGPVETQYF
13,TRBV19,.,.,TRBJ1-2,TGTGCAGCTCAGCGAAGGGATAACTATGGCTACACCTTC,CAAQRRDNYGYTF
15,TRBV2,.,.,TRBJ2-2,TGTGCCAGCAGTGGTTCAGTTCGAAGCACCGGGGAGCTGTTTTTT,CASSGSVRSTGELFF
11,TRBV6-1,.,.,TRBJ2-2,TGTGCCGGTCACAACACCGGGGAGCTGTTTTTT,CAGHNTGELFF
16,TRBV5-1,.,.,TRBJ1-2,TGCGCCAGCAGCCCCTGGAGCGGACAGCTAAACTATGGCTACACCTTC,CASSPWSGQLNYGYTF
17,TRBV10-3,.,.,TRBJ2-1,TGTGCCATCAGTGGAGGGGGGGGCATGAGCTCCTACAATGAGCAGTTCTTC,CAISGGGGMSSYNEQFF
13,TRBV29-1,.,.,TRBJ1-4,TGCAGCGTTACAGGCCCCAGCGGTGAAAAACTGTTTTTT,CSVTGPSGEKLFF
13,TRBV28,.,.,TRBJ1-2,TGTGCCAGCAGTGAAGACAGGAACTATGGCTACACCTTC,CASSEDRNYGYTF
14,TRBV10-2,.,.,TRBJ2-2,TGCGCCAGCAGGCTTACTGGGGGAATGGGGGAGCTGTTTTTT,CASRLTGGMGELFF
15,TRBV7-6,.,.,TRBJ2-1,TGTGCCAGCAGCTTAGATAACAGAAATTACAATGAGCAGTTCTTC,CASSLDNRNYNEQFF
15,TRBV4-2,few,.,TRBJ1-1,TGTGCCAGCAGCCGGCCCTTGGGGGGGGACACTGAAGCTTTCTTT,CASSRPLGGDTEAFF
14,TRBV5-4,.,.,TRBJ1-6,TGTGCCAGCAGCATTCAGGGGAATAATTCACCCCTCCACTTT,CASSIQGNNSPLHF
12,TRBV7-2,.,.,TRBJ2-5,TGTGCCAGCAGCTTATATCAGGAGACCCAGTACTTC,CASSLYQETQYF
14,TRBV7-9,.,TRBD2,TRBJ2-1,TGTGCCAGCAGCTCAACCCTAGCGGACAATGAGCAGTTCTTC,CASSSTLADNEQFF
14,TRBV28,few,TRBD1,TRBJ2-5,TGTGCCAGCAGCCCTGGACAGGTTCAAGAGACCCAGTACTTC,CASSPGQVQETQYF
17,TRBV5-4,once,TRBD2,TRBJ2-1,TGTGCCAGCAGCTTGAGGTCTAGCGGGGGGGCCGGTCGTGAGCAGTTCTTC,CASSLRSSGGAGREQFF
10,TRBV20-1,few,.,TRBJ2-1,TGCAGTGGTTCTGGTGAGGAGCAGTTCTTC,CSGSGEEQFF
15,TRBV11-3,.,TRBD1,TRBJ2-1,TGTGCCAGCAGCTTAGACAGGGGGCCTCACAATGAGCAGTTCTTC,CASSLDRGPHNEQFF
17,TRBV2,.,TRBD1,TRBJ2-1,TGTGCCAGCAGTGGATTGGGGGACAGGATCTTCTACAATGAGCAGTTCTTC,CASSGLGDRIFYNEQFF
15,TRBV27,.,.,TRBJ1-1,TGTGCCAGCAGTTTTGGGATAAGGTCAGGAACTGAAGCTTTCTTT,CASSFGIRSGTEAFF
16,TRBV27,once,.,TRBJ1-5,TGTGCCAGCAGTTTATTGGCCCAGCCTAGCAATCAGCCCCAGCATTTT,CASSLLAQPSNQPQHF
15,TRBV18,.,TRBD1,TRBJ1-5,TGTGCCAGCTCACCGGGGACAGGGGAGAATCAGCCCCAGCATTTT,CASSPGTGENQPQHF
15,TRBV7-9,.,TRBD2,TRBJ2-1,TGTGCCAGCGACCACACGGGGGGGTCCTACAATGAGCAGTTCTTC,CASDHTGGSYNEQFF
15,TRBV18,.,.,TRBJ1-3,TGTGCCAGCTCACCCCTAGGAGGGACGGGAAACACCATATATTTT,CASSPLGGTGNTIYF